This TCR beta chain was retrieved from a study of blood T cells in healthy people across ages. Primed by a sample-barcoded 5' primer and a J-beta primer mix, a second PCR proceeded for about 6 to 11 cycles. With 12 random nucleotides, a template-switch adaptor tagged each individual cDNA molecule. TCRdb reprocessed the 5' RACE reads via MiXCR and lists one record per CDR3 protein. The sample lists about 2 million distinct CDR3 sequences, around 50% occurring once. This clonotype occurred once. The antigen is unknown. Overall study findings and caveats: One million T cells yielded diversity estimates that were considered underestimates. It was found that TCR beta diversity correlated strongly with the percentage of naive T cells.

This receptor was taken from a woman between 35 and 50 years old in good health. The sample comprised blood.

In nucleotides, the CDR3 is TGTGCCAGCAGTCCACAAGGGACAGCTAATGAAAAACTGTTTTTT. It encodes CASSPQGTANEKLFF. The chain joins TRBV28 to TRBJ1-4, with 7 bases aligning to TRBD1. Germline CDR1 is MDHEN and CDR2 is SYDVKM. This CDR3 has 15 residues. Trimming took 5 bases from V and 3 from J; bases not matched to a gene: 6.